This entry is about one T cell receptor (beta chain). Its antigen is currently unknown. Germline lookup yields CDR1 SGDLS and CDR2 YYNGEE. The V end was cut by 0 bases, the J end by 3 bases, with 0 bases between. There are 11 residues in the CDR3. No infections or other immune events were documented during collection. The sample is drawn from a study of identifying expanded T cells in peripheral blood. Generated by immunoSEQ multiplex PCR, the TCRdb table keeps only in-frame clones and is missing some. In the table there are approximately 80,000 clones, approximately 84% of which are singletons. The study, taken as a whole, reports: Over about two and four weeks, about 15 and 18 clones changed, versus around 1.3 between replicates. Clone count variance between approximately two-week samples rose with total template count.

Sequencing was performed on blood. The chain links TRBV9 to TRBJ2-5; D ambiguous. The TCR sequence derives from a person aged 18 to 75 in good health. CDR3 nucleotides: TGTGCCAGCAGCGTAGAAGAGACCCAGTACTTC. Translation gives CASSVEETQYF.